One and the same sample provided the 26 T cell receptor beta chains below, sequenced in a study of blood T cell repertoires in COVID-19. The table came from immunoSEQ multiplex PCR; TCRdb's copy has only in-frame clones and leaves some out. Among about 300,000 clones, roughly 90% were seen once, and the ten largest hold 4.5% to 6.5%. Sequenced input: PBMCs or T cells enriched from blood (not recorded which). The source is a man aged 55-75 years who had recovered from COVID-19.

V usage is TRBV29-1 and J usage is TRBJ2-7; possibly TRBD1 for D (6 bases). With 6 bases removed from V and 0 bases from J, the gap between germline ends came to 15 bases. The CDR3 sequence is 14 residues long. CDR1 and CDR2 from the germline V gene are SQVTM and ANQGSEA. CDR3 in amino acids: CSVWDTRISYEQYF. CDR3 nucleotide sequence: TGCAGCGTATGGGACACGAGGATCTCCTACGAGCAGTACTTC.

In this sample, this clone turned up once. In DNA form, the CDR3 reads TGCGCCAGCAGCTTGGACGGGATAGGCCTTAATTCACCCCTCCACTTT. Translating gives CASSLDGIGLNSPLHF. The chain joins TRBV5-1 to TRBJ1-6, with D hard to call. Germline CDR1 SGHRS, CDR2 YFSETQ. Trimming removed 0 bases from V and 6 bases from J, with 13 bases in between. CDR3 length equals 16 residues.

The CDR3 loop reads CASGLVGLAGPPTGELFF. The CDR3 nucleotides read TGTGCTAGTGGTTTGGTAGGTCTAGCGGGGCCCCCGACCGGGGAGCTGTTTTTT. The rearrangement joins TRBV12-5 to TRBJ2-2; 9 bases line up with TRBD2. This CDR3 region has 18 residues. Germline V gene data show CDR1 as LGHNT and CDR2 as FRNRAP. The trim removed 0 bases at V and 5 bases at J, leaving 10 bases unmatched.

This clone was detected only once. This chain connects TRBV11-1 to TRBJ2-3, with D uncertain. The CDR3 is 14 residues long. Germline-derived CDR1 and CDR2 are SGHAT and FQDESV (reference sequence). V shed 3 bases and J shed 1 base, with 8 bases lying between them. The CDR3 DNA is TGTGCCAGCAGCTTGGTGGCTGGCACAGATACGCAGTATTTT. Translating gives CASSLVAGTDTQYF.

Concerning this clone itself: The sample contains more than one DNA sequence encoding this CDR3. The chain is built from TRBV28 and TRBJ1-2, with 7 bases fitting TRBD1. This CDR3 region has 13 residues. Looked up from germline, CDR1 is MDHEN and CDR2 is SYDVKM. The junction had 1 base not matched to a gene; V was cut back by 4 bases and J by 2 bases. CDR3 sequence: CASSYRGNYGYTF. Here the CDR3 DNA reads TGTGCCAGCAGTTACAGGGGAAACTATGGCTACACCTTC.

This chain links TRBV19 with TRBJ1-4; 8 bases fit TRBD1. The junction had 0 bases not matched to a gene; V was cut back by 6 bases and J by 0 bases. Germline CDR1 LNHDA, CDR2 SQIVND (reference sequence). This CDR3 contains 14 residues. CDR3 coding DNA: TGTGCCAGTAGGGACAGGGCAACTAATGAAAAACTGTTTTTT. It yields the protein CASRDRATNEKLFF.

The CDR3 protein is CASSPGQVNQPQHF. In nucleotides, the CDR3 is TGTGCCAGCAGTCCAGGACAGGTCAATCAGCCCCAGCATTTT. The rearrangement links TRBV28 to TRBJ1-5, with 7 nucleotides matching TRBD1. The CDR3 covers 14 residues. Germline CDR1 MDHEN, CDR2 SYDVKM. V dropped 5 bases and J dropped 3; count of bases not matched to a gene: 4. The whole variable domain, remainder taken from reference TRBV28 and TRBJ1-5, is DVKVTQSSRYLVKRTGEKVFLECVQDMDHENMFWYRQDPGLGLRLIYFSYDVKMKEKGDIPEGYSVSREKKERFSLILESASTNQTSMYLCASSPGQVNQPQHFGDGTRLSIL.

The gene calls are TRBV6-5 and TRBJ1-1; tentatively, D is TRBD1 (6 bases). V lost 4 bases to trimming and J lost 0 bases, with 12 bases between them. Germline CDR1 is MNHEY and CDR2 is SVGAGI. This CDR3 is built from 15 residues. The CDR3, as DNA: TGTGCCAGCAGTTCATCGGGACAACTGAACACTGAAGCTTTCTTT. Protein: CASSSSGQLNTEAFF.

This chain joins TRBV25-1 and TRBJ2-3; 9 bases are a match to TRBD1. This CDR3 is built from 14 residues. The V gene's germline CDR1 is MGHDK and CDR2 SYGVNS. V shed 5 bases, J shed 3 bases, and the junction held 3 bases outside the gene matches. As DNA, the CDR3 is TGTGCCAGCAGTAAGACAGGGGGGACAGATACGCAGTATTTT. Protein product: CASSKTGGTDTQYF.

CDR3 nucleotides: TGTGCCAGCAGTTACGAGGCAGGGATCCCCTACAATGAGCAGTTCTTC. Its translation is CASSYEAGIPYNEQFF. The chain joins TRBV6-5 to TRBJ2-1, with a possible D match to TRBD1 (5 bases). Germline V gene sequence: CDR1 MNHEY, CDR2 SVGAGI. The CDR3 length is 16 residues. V gave up 2 bases and J gave up 2 bases, with 13 bases separating them.

The J gene is TRBJ1-6, the V gene TRBV11-3; D is unclear. Trimming shortened V by 0 bases and J by 11 bases, and 8 bases separated the two germline ends. The CDR3 totals 13 residues. The germline gives CDR1 SGHNT, CDR2 YENEEA. This CDR3 is CASSLDRRAPLHF. DNA for the CDR3: TGTGCCAGCAGCTTAGACCGCCGGGCACCCCTCCACTTT.

Comment on this clone: Other DNA sequences in the sample encode the same CDR3. The chain employs TRBV5-1 and TRBJ1-1, with 8 bases fitting TRBD1. V lost 3 bases to trimming and J lost 2 bases; unmatched junction nucleotides: 3. The CDR3 contains 14 residues. CDR1 is SGHRS and CDR2 is YFSETQ in the germline V gene. The CDR3: CASSSQGGNTEAFF. DNA of the CDR3: TGCGCCAGCAGCTCACAGGGGGGCAACACTGAAGCTTTCTTT. The variable domain in full, completed from reference TRBV5-1 and TRBJ1-1, reads KAGVTQTPRYLIKTRGQQVTLSCSPISGHRSVSWYQQTPGQGLQFLFEYFSETQRNKGNFPGRFSGRQFSNSRSEMNVSTLELGDSALYLCASSSQGGNTEAFFGQGTRLTVV.

This rearrangement joins TRBV2 to TRBJ1-2; D might be TRBD1 (6 bases). V was trimmed by 6 bases and J by 3 bases, leaving 11 bases between them. Germline loops: CDR1 SNHLY, CDR2 FYNNEI. The CDR3 contains 13 residues. CDR3 sequence (DNA): TGTGCCAGCAGGGTCGGACAGTACTATGGCTACACCTTC. Its protein product is CASRVGQYYGYTF.

The chain couples TRBV6-5 to TRBJ1-1, with 7 bases aligning to TRBD1. V was clipped by 8 bases and J by 8 bases; unmatched bases: 11. The CDR3 is 13 residues long. CDR1 and CDR2 (germline): MNHEY, SVGAGI. The CDR3 nucleotides read TGTGCCAGCGGCCTAACCGGGACAGACGAAGCTTTCTTT. As protein: CASGLTGTDEAFF.

This chain uses TRBV5-4 with TRBJ2-5; 7 nucleotides align to TRBD1. Germline V lookup: CDR1 SGHNT, CDR2 YYREEE (reference sequence). CDR3 length: 14 residues. V dropped 4 bases and J dropped 0; count of bases not matched to a gene: 3. Written as DNA, the CDR3 is TGTGCCAGCAGCGCCGGGACAGACCAAGAGACCCAGTACTTC. It specifies CASSAGTDQETQYF.

The chain couples TRBV6-1 to TRBJ2-7; D gene unclear. From germline, CDR1 is MNHNS and CDR2 SASEGT. The CDR3 loop spans 13 amino acids. V gave up 2 bases and J gave up 7 bases, with 12 bases separating them. The CDR3 DNA reads as TGTGCCAGCAGTGAACGCCCGACTTGGGAGCAGTACTTC. This encodes CASSERPTWEQYF.

The chain employs TRBV27 and TRBJ2-6; TRBD1 matches 7 bases. This CDR3 has 16 residues. Per germline, CDR1 MNHEY and CDR2 SMNVEV (reference sequence). The V and J ends lost 9 bases and 1 base, in that order; junction bases with no gene match: 9. CDR3 loop: CASRPGQKSGANVLTF. CDR3 bases: TGTGCCAGTAGACCGGGACAGAAATCTGGGGCCAACGTCCTGACTTTC.

The genes are TRBV5-1 and TRBJ2-1, with D tentatively TRBD2 (5 bases). The V end lost 2 bases, the J end lost 7 bases, and 22 bases lay between the germline ends. This CDR3 region has 17 residues. The V gene's germline CDR1 is SGHRS and CDR2 YFSETQ. CDR3 nucleotides: TGCGCCAGCAGCTTTTTACCCAGTGTTGGGAGCGCTAATGAGCAGTTCTTC. Translating gives CASSFLPSVGSANEQFF.

The chain combines TRBV6-1 with TRBJ1-6; D ambiguous. This CDR3 region has 16 residues. V was shortened by 2 bases and J by 0 bases, with 8 bases between the two germline ends. Germline V gives CDR1 MNHNS, CDR2 SASEGT. CDR3 DNA: TGTGCCAGCAGTGAACCGCTGAGCTCCTATAATTCACCCCTCCACTTT. Translated: CASSEPLSSYNSPLHF.

This clone was seen a few times. The chain couples TRBV6-5 to TRBJ1-2; TRBD1 matches 7 bases. CDR3 length equals 14 residues. CDR1 and CDR2 (germline): MNHEY, SVGAGI. J was trimmed by 4 bases and V by 4 bases; bases with no gene match: 6. The CDR3 bases are TGTGCCAGCAGTTTTTACAGGGGAGGCTATGGCTACACCTTC. It codes for CASSFYRGGYGYTF.

The V call is TRBV19, the J call TRBJ2-7; D might be TRBD1 (5 bases). In germline, CDR1 is LNHDA, CDR2 SQIVND (reference sequence). V was cut by 3 bases and J by 3 bases, with 12 bases left in between. The CDR3 extends over 14 amino acids. The CDR3 DNA is TGTGCCAGTAGTATTTTTTCCCAGGGCTACGAGCAGTACTTC. Its protein product is CASSIFSQGYEQYF.

This clone was recorded only once. The rearrangement uses TRBV10-3 and TRBJ1-2; D might be TRBD1 (6 bases). V dropped 3 bases and J dropped 5 bases, with 16 bases sitting between them. CDR1 ENHRY and CDR2 SYGVKD come from the germline V gene. The CDR3 is made up of 15 amino acids. The CDR3 DNA is TGTGCCATCAGTGATTTCACAGGGACACAGTATGGCTACACCTTC. Translation: CAISDFTGTQYGYTF.

This sequence joins TRBV3-1 (or the pseudogene TRBV3-2) and TRBJ1-2; D is ambiguous. Looked up from germline, CDR1 is LGHDT and CDR2 is YNNKEL (reference sequence). This CDR3 spans 12 amino acids. The V and J ends lost 5 bases and 7 bases respectively, with 11 bases between them. The CDR3 DNA reads TGTGCCAGCAGCACCCCCACGGGTGGCTACACCTTC. It codes for CASSTPTGGYTF.

CDR3: CASSPSGTGPGTEAFF. The CDR3 DNA sequence: TGTGCCAGCTCACCCTCCGGGACAGGGCCGGGAACTGAAGCTTTCTTT. The J gene is TRBJ1-1, the V gene TRBV18; 9 positions agree with TRBD1. CDR3 length: 16 residues. The ends lost 3 bases at V and 5 bases at J; junction bases unmatched: 10. The V gene's germline CDR1 is KGHSH and CDR2 LQKENI.

V is TRBV19 and J is TRBJ1-1, with 9 positions matching TRBD1. The CDR3 extends over 16 amino acids. Germline trimming cut 5 bases from V and 0 bases from J; bases unmatched to any gene: 7. Germline lookup yields CDR1 LNHDA and CDR2 SQIVND (reference sequence). The CDR3 DNA follows: TGTGCCAGTAGTCCCGGGACAGGGCAGGTGAACACTGAAGCTTTCTTT. Protein: CASSPGTGQVNTEAFF.

The genes are TRBV19 and TRBJ1-3; D might be TRBD1 (6 bases). CDR1 is LNHDA, CDR2 SQIVND, per germline (reference sequence). The CDR3 is made up of 14 amino acids. Trimming removed 6 bases at V and 2 bases at J, with 11 bases between. The CDR3 region has the DNA TGTGCCAGTAGGTCAGGGGTAACTGGAAACACCATATATTTT. Its translation: CASRSGVTGNTIYF.